Listed below are T cell receptor beta chains from one sample, sequenced in a study of breast tumors, draining lymph nodes, adjacent tissues. TCRdb re-derived calls from the multiplex PCR reads in MiXCR, one entry per CDR3 protein. The sample lists about 150,000 distinct CDR3 sequences, 20% to 25% seen once, with just over 2.5% in the top ten. Sequencing was done on a sample of axillary lymph node tissue. These receptors came from a female donor with breast cancer. Some clones in this sample may be carry-over from other donors' samples. Each CDR3 is given with its conserved first and last residue.

V gene	J gene	CDR3 protein
TRBV6-6	TRBJ2-1	CASTPRRTGHANEQFF
TRBV10-2	TRBJ2-7	CASSAKREGYEQYF
TRBV20-1	TRBJ1-6	CSAPFRGGMIDNSPLHF
TRBV7-2	TRBJ2-3	CASSLAWTSGAGDTQYF
TRBV19	TRBJ2-7	CASSIGVPDVGSSYEQYF
TRBV5-8	TRBJ1-2	CASSLVGTPYGYTF
TRBV30	TRBJ1-6	CAWRSLGGNSPLHF
TRBV2	TRBJ2-6	CASSEAPGETGANVLTF
TRBV5-1	TRBJ1-5	CARGRDSYQPQHF
TRBV7-9	TRBJ1-4	CASSLGSTGGFNEKLFF
TRBV9	TRBJ2-1	CASSVGRGGDEQFF
TRBV6-2/TRBV6-3	TRBJ1-5	CASSSDTNQHF
TRBV27	TRBJ1-5	CASSLSGQGNNQPQHF
TRBV19	TRBJ1-2	CASSPVPGGEYGYTF
TRBV12-3/TRBV12-4	TRBJ2-4	CASSFGSQNIQYF
TRBV20-1	TRBJ2-1	CSARGTSGRNEQFF
TRBV10-3	TRBJ1-2	CAVSESKGANSNYGYTF
TRBV6-6	TRBJ1-3	CASSYSLDTIYF
TRBV20-1	TRBJ1-2	CSARDLTTGYYGYTF
TRBV7-9	TRBJ2-7	CASSLEFYEQYF
TRBV27	TRBJ2-2	CASGTSGRAPGELFF
TRBV12-3/TRBV12-4	TRBJ2-7	CASTFSGSGEQYF
TRBV6-2/TRBV6-3	TRBJ2-7	CASSPLTSGSYEQYF
TRBV11-3	TRBJ2-7	CASSLRGAWSSYEQYF
TRBV28	TRBJ1-5	CASRRQGGNQPQHF
TRBV20-1	TRBJ2-5	CSASMTSGLGETQYF
TRBV6-1	TRBJ2-5	CASLPLQGQETQYF
TRBV3-1	TRBJ2-7	CASSHWGRAGYEQYF
TRBV24-1	TRBJ2-1	CATSDGPLDERFF
TRBV7-2	TRBJ2-2	CASSLGPGGPSGELFF
TRBV7-9	TRBJ2-5	CASSLGAGTSGYQETQYF
TRBV7-3	TRBJ2-5	CASSLTGAYQETQYF
TRBV7-9	TRBJ2-7	CASSLGSGTGVYEQYF
TRBV29-1	TRBJ2-1	CSVGGLAGAYNEQFF
TRBV5-4	TRBJ2-6	CASSHPNGANVLTF
TRBV7-3	TRBJ2-3	CASSLDRAKDTQYF
TRBV20-1	TRBJ1-2	CSARVLRPGTGGNYGYTF
TRBV18	TRBJ2-7	CASSVGQGRTYEQYF
TRBV6-2/TRBV6-3	TRBJ2-7	CASRTLATGVRNEQYF
TRBV20-1	TRBJ2-1	CSARVAGGYNEQFF
TRBV28	TRBJ2-1	CASSLRGQGYNEQFF
TRBV19	TRBJ2-4	CASSTHRGAKNIQYF
TRBV4-2	TRBJ2-2	CASSRDTTNTGELFF
TRBV6-5	TRBJ1-2	CASSSGPLFNGYTF
TRBV7-2	TRBJ1-5	CASSFMGQGSNQPQHF
TRBV6-1	TRBJ2-3	CASSELLAGGGADTQYF
TRBV5-1	TRBJ1-3	CASSLAGDSGNTIYF
TRBV28	TRBJ2-1	CASSLYQWTGRNEQFF
TRBV15	TRBJ1-5	CATSRDQGRDQPQHF